These 13 T cell receptor beta chains share one sample of origin, sequenced in a study of blood T cells in healthy people across ages. The second PCR ran roughly 6 to 11 cycles with a sample-barcoded 5' primer and J-beta primers. TCRdb reprocessed the 5' RACE reads with MiXCR, giving one entry per CDR3 protein. The sample includes about 1.4 million distinct CDR3 sequences, approximately 59% of them seen just once. The sequencing sample was made of blood. The origin of the receptors is a man younger than 30 in good health.

This chain uses TRBV27 with TRBJ1-2, with no clear D. Germline V lookup: CDR1 MNHEY, CDR2 SMNVEV (reference sequence). This CDR3 is built from 13 residues. V lost 5 bases and J 4 bases, leaving 11 bases between the germline ends. In nucleotides, the CDR3 is TGTGCCAGCAGTACCATGGGTGGCTATGGCTACACCTTC. As protein: CASSTMGGYGYTF.

The rearrangement uses TRBV28 and TRBJ1-1; unclear D gene. This CDR3 is 12 amino acids long. Per the germline V gene, CDR1 is MDHEN and CDR2 is SYDVKM. V was pared by 2 bases and J by 9 bases, with 10 bases between. CDR3 loop: CASSLNLQKAFF. CDR3 coding DNA: TGTGCCAGCAGTTTAAATTTACAGAAAGCTTTCTTT. The full variable domain, with the rest looked up from reference TRBV28 and TRBJ1-1, is DVKVTQSSRYLVKRTGEKVFLECVQDMDHENMFWYRQDPGLGLRLIYFSYDVKMKEKGDIPEGYSVSREKKERFSLILESASTNQTSMYLCASSLNLQKAFFGQGTRLTVV.

This chain joins TRBV6-2 or TRBV6-3 and TRBJ2-5, with TRBD2 matching over 8 bases. V shed 8 bases, J shed 0 bases, and the junction held 17 bases outside the gene matches. The CDR3 runs to 18 residues. Per germline, CDR1 MNHEY and CDR2 SVGEGT. The CDR3 bases are TGTGCCAGCCATACCCCTGGGGGAGCGGGGGAGTACCAAGAGACCCAGTACTTC. It encodes CASHTPGGAGEYQETQYF.

The chain is built from TRBV7-9 and TRBJ2-6; TRBD2 matches 7 bases. The V gene's germline CDR1 is SEHNR and CDR2 FQNEAQ (reference sequence). V shed 4 bases and J 3 bases; nucleotides not matched to a gene: 9. CDR3 length: 17 amino acids. The CDR3 region is CASSYRGGVYGANVLTF. CDR3 in DNA: TGTGCCAGCAGCTACCGGGGAGGGGTTTATGGGGCCAACGTCCTGACTTTC.

In regard to this clonotype: This could be a read error, since a much larger clone is one nucleotide away. V and J are TRBV6-6 and TRBJ1-4; unclear D gene. Trimming removed 6 bases at V and 7 bases at J, with 9 bases between. Germline V CDR1 and CDR2: MNHNY, SVGAGI (reference sequence). The CDR3 is 12 amino acids. CDR3 residues: CASRYGGEKLFF. In DNA form, the CDR3 reads TGTGCCAGCAGGTACGGAGGTGAAAAACTGTTTTTT.

This clonotype came up once. The CDR3 DNA sequence: TGTGCCAGCAGCGTCGGACAGGGAAGGGACATTCAGTACTTC. Translation: CASSVGQGRDIQYF. This chain links TRBV7-9 with TRBJ2-7; TRBD1 matches 8 bases. Judging by the DNA end, TRBJ2-4 fits better; the J call may be wrong. The CDR3 consists of 14 residues. CDR1 SEHNR and CDR2 FQNEAQ come from the germline V gene (reference sequence).

The V and J genes are TRBV5-1 and TRBJ2-6, with D possibly being TRBD2 (6 bases). This CDR3 has 14 residues. V dropped 7 bases and J dropped 2 bases, with 10 bases sitting between them. Per germline, CDR1 SGHRS and CDR2 YFSETQ. CDR3 DNA sequence: TGCGCCAGCCTGAGGGAGGCTGGGGCCAACGTCCTGACTTTC. As protein: CASLREAGANVLTF.

V and J are TRBV25-1 and TRBJ2-3; 8 positions match TRBD2. The CDR3 has 18 amino acids. Germline CDR1 is MGHDK and CDR2 is SYGVNS. Losses at the gene ends were 0 bases for V and 5 bases for J; bases not matched to a gene: 13. Here the CDR3 DNA reads TGTGCCAGCAGTGAATATATTTTGGGCACGGGAGGGAGAGATACGCAGTATTTT. Translation gives CASSEYILGTGGRDTQYF.

The V call is TRBV7-2, the J call TRBJ2-5; 12 bases are a match to TRBD2. Germline V gives CDR1 SGHTA, CDR2 FQGNSA. V was clipped by 5 bases and J by 11 bases; unmatched bases: 12. This CDR3 contains 15 residues. This CDR3 is CASSLTSGGFYVQYF. Here the CDR3 DNA reads TGTGCCAGCAGCCTGACTAGCGGGGGATTCTACGTGCAGTACTTC.

The chain couples TRBV11-2 to TRBJ2-7, with TRBD1 as a possible D gene (6 bases). Germline V CDR1 and CDR2: SGHAT, FQNNGV. The CDR3 is made up of 15 amino acids. V was clipped by 5 bases and J by 4 bases, with 18 bases between them. The CDR3 reads CASSRFTGSGYEQYF. CDR3 bases: TGTGCCAGCAGCCGTTTTACAGGGTCCGGTTACGAGCAGTACTTC.

J is TRBJ2-1 and V is TRBV10-3; D may match TRBD1 or TRBD2 (5 bases each). This CDR3 is 14 amino acids long. Germline CDR1 ENHRY, CDR2 SYGVKD. Between the trimmed V and J ends, which lost 5 bases and 6 bases, there was a span of 14 bases. CDR3 in amino acids: CAISFTRDPNEQFF. The DNA for the CDR3 is TGTGCCATCAGTTTTACCCGGGACCCCAATGAGCAGTTCTTC.

J is TRBJ2-3 and V is TRBV4-3; the D is unclear. Trimming stripped 0 bases from V and 3 bases from J, with 7 bases between. Germline assignment: CDR1 LGHNA and CDR2 YSLEER. The length of the CDR3 is 14 residues. Written as DNA, the CDR3 is TGCGCCAGCAGCCAAGAGCACCGAACAGATACGCAGTATTTT. This codes for CASSQEHRTDTQYF.

This clonotype has only a few counts. J is TRBJ2-3 and V is TRBV7-2; 8 bases agree with TRBD2. The CDR3 length is 15 residues. With V trimmed by 4 bases and J by 1 base, 4 bases remained unmatched. Per germline, CDR1 SGHTA and CDR2 FQGNSA. The CDR3 loop reads CASSYRGGGTDTQYF. The CDR3 coding sequence is TGTGCCAGCAGCTACCGGGGGGGCGGCACAGATACGCAGTATTTT.